The 4 T cell receptor beta chains listed next were all sequenced from one sample in a study of blood T cell repertoires in COVID-19. Generated by immunoSEQ multiplex PCR, the TCRdb table keeps only in-frame clones and is missing some. Found here are under 350,000 clones, around four fifths of them singletons; the top ten hold over 9%. The sequenced sample was peripheral blood. The origin of the receptors is a woman aged 50 to 60 who had recovered from COVID-19.

The genes are TRBV7-2 and TRBJ1-1; a weak D match, TRBD1 (5 bases). The ends were cut back, 0 bases at V and 6 bases at J, with 20 bases in the middle. Germline V gene sequence: CDR1 SGHTA, CDR2 FQGNSA. The CDR3 has 17 residues. The CDR3 spells CASSLAVKGPVTPEAFF. The DNA for the CDR3 is TGTGCCAGCAGCTTAGCGGTGAAGGGGCCGGTGACCCCTGAAGCTTTCTTT.

V is TRBV9 and J is TRBJ2-5; 8 positions agree with TRBD1. Germline CDR1 is SGDLS and CDR2 is YYNGEE. V lost 0 bases, J lost 4 bases, and 8 bases stayed unmatched. CDR3 length: 16 residues. CDR3 in amino acids: CASSVGPGGWGETQYF. The CDR3 DNA is TGTGCCAGCAGCGTAGGCCCAGGGGGCTGGGGAGAGACCCAGTACTTC.

The chain couples TRBV18 to TRBJ1-2; D may be TRBD1 (5 bases). V dropped 8 bases and J dropped 3 bases, with 19 bases sitting between them. The CDR3 has 15 amino acids. Germline CDR1 and CDR2: KGHSH and LQKENI. The CDR3 here is CASQTGLGGDYGYTF. In DNA form, the CDR3 reads TGTGCCAGCCAAACCGGCCTCGGAGGGGACTATGGCTACACCTTC.

This clone has a single count. CDR3 in amino acids: CASSIQGAANYGYTF. CDR3 DNA: TGTGCCAGCAGTATACAGGGGGCGGCCAACTATGGCTACACCTTC. The chain carries TRBV27 and TRBJ1-2, with 9 bases lining up with TRBD1. V shed 5 bases, J shed 2 bases, and the junction held 6 bases outside the gene matches. The CDR3 has 15 amino acids. From germline, CDR1 is MNHEY and CDR2 SMNVEV (reference sequence).